These 28 T cell receptor beta chains originate from one sample sequenced in a study of cytomegalovirus exposure and HLA in healthy donors. The PCR made use of 60 Vbeta and 13 Jbeta primers. Method: immunoSEQ multiplex PCR; TCRdb's copy keeps in-frame clones and lacks some. The repertoire includes approximately 190,000 clones, roughly four fifths of them detected once, and around 1.7% sits in the top ten. The sample taken for sequencing was PBMCs. The receptors were gathered from a woman aged 18-29 years in good health and CMV-seronegative.

This clone was found a few times. CDR3 protein: CASRATSGFTYEQYF. The CDR3 nucleotides are TGTGCCAGCAGAGCGACTAGCGGATTTACCTACGAGCAGTACTTC. The chain employs TRBV6-5 and TRBJ2-7; 9 bases align to TRBD2. Trimming at V came to 6 bases and at J to 2 bases, leaving 8 bases not matched to a gene. Germline CDR1 is MNHEY and CDR2 is SVGAGI. This CDR3 region has 15 residues.

The chain is built from TRBV7-8 and TRBJ2-7; 9 bases map to TRBD2. After removal of 2 bases from V and 1 base from J, the junction contained 3 bases not matched to a gene. The CDR3 contains 15 residues. CDR1 is SGHVS, CDR2 FQNEAQ, per germline. The chain's CDR3 is CASSLLAGQSYEQYF. The CDR3 DNA follows: TGTGCCAGCAGCTTACTAGCGGGACAGTCCTACGAGCAGTACTTC.

The CDR3 sequence: CASSLRAGGYYGYTF. The CDR3 DNA reads as TGTGCCAGCAGTTTAAGGGCAGGGGGGTACTATGGCTACACCTTC. This chain links TRBV27 with TRBJ1-2; 7 nucleotides agree with TRBD1. This CDR3 has 15 amino acids. The V gene's germline CDR1 is MNHEY and CDR2 SMNVEV (reference sequence). With 2 bases clipped from V and 3 bases from J, the junction kept 6 bases outside the gene matches.

The genes are TRBV4-1 and TRBJ2-1, with 10 bases lining up with TRBD2. The CDR3 has 17 amino acids. Germline V CDR1 and CDR2: MGHRA, YSYEKL. V trimming: 4 bases; J trimming: 4 bases; junction bases outside the gene matches: 10. Written as DNA, the CDR3 is TGCGCCAGCAGCCGCCGACTAGCGGGCCCTTCGTACAATGAGCAGTTCTTC. It codes for CASSRRLAGPSYNEQFF.

With respect to this clone: Its ends do not fully match the called genes, so a read error is possible. The chain combines TRBV7-9 with TRBJ2-1; D possibly corresponds to TRBD2 (5 bases). The CDR3 has 13 residues. CDR1 and CDR2 (germline): SEHNR, FQNEAQ (reference sequence). CDR3 sequence (DNA): TGTTCCAGCAGCTCCAGCCGGGGCAATGAGCAGTTCTTC. It is translated as CSSSSSRGNEQFF.

The chain links TRBV6-5 to TRBJ1-1; D call uncertain. This CDR3 comprises 15 residues. V was shortened by 0 bases and J by 3 bases, with 11 bases between the two germline ends. CDR1 and CDR2 (germline): MNHEY, SVGAGI. The CDR3 sequence: CASSYSPRRDTEAFF. The CDR3 DNA reads TGTGCCAGCAGTTACTCCCCCAGGAGGGACACTGAAGCTTTCTTT.

The chain couples TRBV28 to TRBJ2-7; D might be TRBD2 (6 bases). There are 17 residues in the CDR3. V lost 4 bases to trimming and J lost 0 bases, with 19 bases between them. CDR1 MDHEN and CDR2 SYDVKM come from the germline V gene. The CDR3 sequence: CASSSLLGSGYSYEQYF. The CDR3 nucleotides are TGTGCCAGCAGTTCCCTCCTTGGTAGCGGCTACTCCTACGAGCAGTACTTC. The full variable domain, with the rest looked up from reference TRBV28 and TRBJ2-7, is DVKVTQSSRYLVKRTGEKVFLECVQDMDHENMFWYRQDPGLGLRLIYFSYDVKMKEKGDIPEGYSVSREKKERFSLILESASTNQTSMYLCASSSLLGSGYSYEQYFGPGTRLTVT.

This clone is a singleton in its sample. The chain uses TRBV10-2 and TRBJ2-1; 13 nucleotides match TRBD2. J gave up 0 bases and V 6 bases, and 5 bases lay outside the gene matches. The CDR3 runs 17 residues. CDR1 and CDR2 (germline): WSHSY, SAAADI. CDR3 sequence: CASRGLAGVSSYNEQFF. CDR3 nucleotides: TGCGCCAGCAGAGGACTAGCGGGAGTAAGCTCCTACAATGAGCAGTTCTTC.

Written as DNA, the CDR3 is TGTGCCAGCAGCCGACGAGTGAGGGTGGATGGTGAAAAACTGTTTTTT. Translation: CASSRRVRVDGEKLFF. The V and J genes are TRBV5-8 and TRBJ1-4; D not certain. V lost 4 bases and J 7 bases, leaving 20 bases between the germline ends. CDR1 is SGHTS, CDR2 YDEGEE, per germline. The CDR3 extends over 16 amino acids.

The CDR3 bases are TGCGCCAGCAGCCAAGATCGGGTCCTGATGACTAGCGGTATTATCTCCTACAATGAGCAGTTCTTC. This codes for CASSQDRVLMTSGIISYNEQFF. This chain joins TRBV4-1 and TRBJ2-1; 9 bases match TRBD2. This CDR3 has 22 residues. CDR1 and CDR2 (germline): MGHRA, YSYEKL. Trimming at V came to 0 bases and at J to 0 bases, leaving 18 bases not matched to a gene.

This clone was observed a few times. The chain recombines TRBV4-3 with TRBJ2-7, with D perhaps matching TRBD2 (6 bases). The CDR3 contains 14 residues. V lost 5 bases and J 6 bases, leaving 17 bases between the germline ends. Germline CDR1 reads LGHNA; CDR2 reads YSLEER. The CDR3 loop reads CASSKGRRVAEQYF. Written as DNA, the CDR3 is TGCGCCAGCAGCAAAGGACGGAGGGTAGCCGAGCAGTACTTC.

The chain couples TRBV7-9 to TRBJ2-3, with D possibly TRBD2 on 6 matching bases. The V end was cut by 5 bases, the J end by 3 bases, with 24 bases between. Germline CDR1 is SEHNR and CDR2 is FQNEAQ (reference sequence). The CDR3 sequence is 18 residues long. CDR3 nucleotides: TGTGCCAGCAGCCCGTTAGCTGGGACTCGCTTTTCGACAGATACGCAGTATTTT. Protein: CASSPLAGTRFSTDTQYF. Full variable domain (remainder filled in from reference TRBV7-9 and TRBJ2-3): DTGVSQNPRHKITKRGQNVTFRCDPISEHNRLYWYRQTLGQGPEFLTYFQNEAQLEKSRLLSDRFSAERPKGSFSTLEIQRTEQGDSAMYLCASSPLAGTRFSTDTQYFGPGTRLTVL.

V and J are TRBV4-1 and TRBJ2-1, with TRBD2 identical over 7 bases. From germline, CDR1 is MGHRA and CDR2 YSYEKL. Trimming removed 1 base from V and 12 bases from J; junction bases left unmatched: 21. The CDR3 has 18 amino acids. The CDR3 DNA sequence: TGCGCCAGCAGCCAAGGGATGTTAACTACCCCAAGGGAGGGTTGGCAGTTCTTC. It encodes CASSQGMLTTPREGWQFF.

The chain's CDR3 is CASSLEGASNQPQHF. The CDR3 DNA sequence: TGTGCCAGCAGCTTAGAGGGGGCGAGCAATCAGCCCCAGCATTTT. The chain uses TRBV7-2 and TRBJ1-5; 7 bases are shared with TRBD1. After removal of 1 base from V and 1 base from J, the junction contained 1 base not matched to a gene. Germline V lookup: CDR1 SGHTA, CDR2 FQGNSA. The CDR3 runs to 15 residues.

The chain has TRBV28 and TRBJ1-3, with 8 positions matching TRBD1. The CDR3 totals 12 residues. The J segment lost 10 bases and the V segment lost 7 bases, leaving 6 bases of the junction unmatched. Germline V gene sequence: CDR1 MDHEN, CDR2 SYDVKM. CDR3 loop: CASNDRGKTIYF. The CDR3 coding sequence is TGTGCCAGCAATGACAGGGGTAAAACCATATATTTT. Looking up the rest from reference TRBV28 and TRBJ1-3 gives the full variable domain: DVKVTQSSRYLVKRTGEKVFLECVQDMDHENMFWYRQDPGLGLRLIYFSYDVKMKEKGDIPEGYSVSREKKERFSLILESASTNQTSMYLCASNDRGKTIYFGEGSWLTVV.

The chain combines TRBV28 with TRBJ1-2, with D maybe TRBD1 (5 bases). The CDR3 is 14 residues long. Germline assignment: CDR1 MDHEN and CDR2 SYDVKM. The V end was cut by 5 bases, the J end by 4 bases, with 14 bases between. The CDR3 DNA sequence: TGTGCCAGCAGTCCACCGCAGGGTCGCTATGGCTACACCTTC. It encodes CASSPPQGRYGYTF.

The genes are TRBV10-1 and TRBJ2-7, with TRBD1 as a possible D gene (6 bases). This CDR3 has 14 amino acids. The germline V gene has CDR1 WNHNN and CDR2 SYGVQD (reference sequence). Trimming stripped 8 bases from V and 2 bases from J, with 16 bases between. The CDR3 DNA is TGCGCCAGCCTCCCCTTGGACAGAGCCTACGAGCAGTACGTC. Protein sequence: CASLPLDRAYEQYV.

V usage is TRBV5-6 and J usage is TRBJ2-1; D possibly corresponds to TRBD1 (6 bases). The CDR3 consists of 15 residues. V dropped 4 bases and J dropped 12 bases, with 23 bases sitting between them. In germline, CDR1 is SGHDT, CDR2 YYEEEE. CDR3 nucleotide sequence: TGTGCCAGCAGCGACCGGGACAAGACGATATGGAGGCAGTTCTTC. Encoded protein: CASSDRDKTIWRQFF.

The chain is built from TRBV29-1 and TRBJ2-3; D gene uncertain. This CDR3 is 14 amino acids long. V was cut by 0 bases and J by 1 base, with 8 bases left in between. Germline lookup yields CDR1 SQVTM and CDR2 ANQGSEA. The CDR3 nucleotides are TGCAGCGTTGAAGATCGAACACGCACAGATACGCAGTATTTT. Translating gives CSVEDRTRTDTQYF.

The chain links TRBV5-4 to TRBJ2-5; 8 bases agree with TRBD1. The CDR3 extends over 16 amino acids. Germline loops: CDR1 SGHNT, CDR2 YYREEE (reference sequence). V lost 4 bases to trimming and J lost 2 bases; unmatched junction nucleotides: 10. As DNA, the CDR3 is TGTGCCAGCAGCCCGGGGACAGGAGAAATACAAGAGACCCAGTACTTC. Protein product: CASSPGTGEIQETQYF.

This chain links TRBV18 with TRBJ2-7; TRBD1 aligns across 9 bases. Germline V gene lookup returns CDR1 KGHSH and CDR2 LQKENI. The CDR3 spans 15 residues. V lost 3 bases, J lost 0 bases, and 3 bases stayed unmatched. The CDR3 DNA is TGTGCCAGCTCACCGGGGACAGGGTCCTCCTACGAGCAGTACTTC. Translating gives CASSPGTGSSYEQYF.

V usage is TRBV9 and J usage is TRBJ2-1, with 10 bases lining up with TRBD2. Per the germline V gene, CDR1 is SGDLS and CDR2 is YYNGEE. The CDR3 has 16 amino acids. Trimming removed 4 bases from V and 13 bases from J; junction bases left unmatched: 17. The DNA of the CDR3 is TGTGCCAGCAGCCCCGATGCCAGGACTAGCGGATCCGGACAGTTCTTC. It is translated as CASSPDARTSGSGQFF.

This clone appeared a few times. CDR3 residues: CASSRSRDRNLSYEQYF. CDR3 coding DNA: TGTGCCAGCAGTAGGTCCCGGGACAGGAACCTCTCCTACGAGCAGTACTTC. The genes are TRBV2 and TRBJ2-7; 8 bases line up with TRBD1. This CDR3 has 17 amino acids. J lost 0 bases, V lost 5 bases, and 12 bases had no gene match. Germline CDR1 reads SNHLY; CDR2 reads FYNNEI.

This clone has just one count. The CDR3 DNA sequence: TGTGCCAGCAGCCCTAGAGGGGGGGCAGACACCGGGGAGCTGTTTTTT. Translated, it gives CASSPRGGADTGELFF. The chain carries TRBV9 and TRBJ2-2; tentative D call: TRBD2 (7 bases). From germline, CDR1 is SGDLS and CDR2 YYNGEE. V lost 4 bases, J lost 3 bases, and 16 bases lay in between. This CDR3 has 16 amino acids.

Worth noting for this clone: Germline and junction disagree at one end, which may indicate a read error. The chain is built from TRBV5-1 and TRBJ2-2, with D possibly being TRBD2 (6 bases). From germline, CDR1 is SGHRS and CDR2 YFSETQ. There are 15 residues in the CDR3. The CDR3 DNA sequence: TGCGCCAGCTGCCTCCGGAGGGCGGACACCGGGGGGCTGTTTTTT. Its translation is CASCLRRADTGGLFF.

V usage is TRBV20-1 and J usage is TRBJ2-7, with no clear D. This CDR3 contains 11 residues. The ends were cut back, 0 bases at V and 6 bases at J, with 6 bases in the middle. Germline V lookup: CDR1 DFQATT, CDR2 SNEGSKA (reference sequence). CDR3 loop: CSARDYSEQYF. CDR3 nucleotide sequence: TGCAGTGCTAGAGATTACTCCGAGCAGTACTTC.

J is TRBJ2-7 and V is TRBV4-3; TRBD2 agrees at 7 bases. In germline, CDR1 is LGHNA, CDR2 YSLEER. After removal of 4 bases from V and 2 bases from J, the junction contained 14 bases not matched to a gene. The CDR3 runs to 17 residues. CDR3 DNA: TGCGCCAGCAGCCTCAGAACCACCCAGCGGGGTGCCTACGAGCAGTACGTC. Its translation is CASSLRTTQRGAYEQYV.

This chain connects TRBV6-5 to TRBJ1-2; possibly TRBD1 for D (5 bases). This CDR3 has 15 amino acids. The V and J ends lost 2 bases and 4 bases respectively, with 14 bases between them. CDR1 and CDR2 from the germline V gene are MNHEY and SVGAGI. CDR3 in DNA: TGTGCCAGCAGTTACATCGGGGGACTCTTCTATGGCTACACCTTC. This gives the protein CASSYIGGLFYGYTF.